The present entry profiles one T cell receptor (beta chain) with its context. The same CDR3 arises from other DNA sequences in this sample as well. This sample was taken from a study of radiotherapy plus CTLA-4 blockade in lung cancer. Deletions cut 7 bases from V and 7 bases from J, with 20 bases between. The germline gives CDR1 MNHNS, CDR2 SASEGT. This CDR3 has 14 residues. The protocol was immunoSEQ multiplex PCR, while the TCRdb copy is restricted to in-frame clones and leaves out a portion. The sample contains roughly 97,000 clones, roughly 74% of which appear only once. This material consisted of peripheral blood, taken from a patient treated with radiotherapy plus ipilimumab. V gene TRBV6-1 combines with J gene TRBJ2-7, with D perhaps TRBD1 (6 bases). The TCR originated in a human donor with non-small cell lung cancer who had a partial response to radiotherapy plus ipilimumab. Some clones in this sample may be carry-over from other donors' samples. The CDR3 nucleotides are TGTGCCAGCACGGGACACGGGACCGGATATGAGCAGTACTTC. Amino acid sequence: CASTGHGTGYEQYF.